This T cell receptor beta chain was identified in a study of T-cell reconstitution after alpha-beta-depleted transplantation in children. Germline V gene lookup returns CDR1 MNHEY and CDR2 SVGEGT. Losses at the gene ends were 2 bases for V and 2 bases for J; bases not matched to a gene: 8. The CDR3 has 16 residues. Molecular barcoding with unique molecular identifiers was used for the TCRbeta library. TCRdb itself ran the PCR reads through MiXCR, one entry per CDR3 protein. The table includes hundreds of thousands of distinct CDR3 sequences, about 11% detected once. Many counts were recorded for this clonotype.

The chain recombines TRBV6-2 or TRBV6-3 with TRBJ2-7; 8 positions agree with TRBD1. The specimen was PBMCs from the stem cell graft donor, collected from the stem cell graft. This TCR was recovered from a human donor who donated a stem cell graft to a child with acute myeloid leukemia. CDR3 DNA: TGTGCCAGCAGTTACGATGACAGGGGTGCGCCCTACGAGCAGTACTTC. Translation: CASSYDDRGAPYEQYF.